The entry that follows covers one TCR beta chain sequence. The data belong to a study of T cell changes during pregnancy in multiple sclerosis. Assay used: immunoSEQ multiplex PCR; TCRdb lists only in-frame clones, some missing. This sample has approximately 79,000 clones; approximately 92% occur once, and the top ten carry approximately 0.79%. The CDR3 has 15 residues. CDR1 SGHVS and CDR2 FNYEAQ come from the germline V gene. The V and J ends lost 5 bases and 7 bases, in that order; junction bases with no gene match: 12. The receptor's source is a female donor in good health, enrolled as a control in a pregnancy study. The genes are TRBV7-6 and TRBJ2-7, with TRBD1 matching 9 bases. The material sequenced was peripheral blood, taken in the second trimester of pregnancy. The CDR3 DNA is TGTGCCAGCAGCCCCGGGACAGGGAGATCGTGGGAGCAGTACTTC. It is translated as CASSPGTGRSWEQYF.